Below, 5 T cell receptor beta chains from the same sample are listed, as sequenced in a study of beta chain features in type 1 diabetes. The whole isolated RNA underwent reverse transcription, so sequencing captured expressed TCRB transcripts. The data were produced by immunoSEQ multiplex PCR, yet TCRdb's version contains in-frame clones alone and is incomplete. The sample comprises 860,000 or so clones, roughly a sixth of which are singletons, and 0.02% to 0.025% rests with the top ten. Input material: naive CD4+ T cells from blood. The origin of the receptors is a woman younger than 30 in good health.

The chain joins TRBV7-6 to TRBJ2-3, with D perhaps matching TRBD2 (6 bases). This CDR3 is built from 15 residues. Germline loops: CDR1 SGHVS, CDR2 FNYEAQ. V was cut by 7 bases and J by 0 bases, with 14 bases left in between. The CDR3 region is CASTPGLLSTDTQYF. In DNA, the CDR3 is TGTGCCAGCACCCCGGGACTCCTTAGCACAGATACGCAGTATTTT.

This clone was detected a few times. J is TRBJ2-5 and V is TRBV7-9; D gene ambiguous. The V gene's germline CDR1 is SEHNR and CDR2 FQNEAQ (reference sequence). This CDR3 contains 12 residues. V was cut by 3 bases and J by 5 bases, with 7 bases left in between. The CDR3 DNA follows: TGTGCCAGCAGCTTTCTAGTGGAGACCCAGTACTTC. This sequence encodes CASSFLVETQYF.

The genes are TRBV6-6 and TRBJ2-7; D is perhaps TRBD1 or TRBD2 (5 bases each). This CDR3 spans 16 amino acids. The germline gives CDR1 MNHNY, CDR2 SVGAGI (reference sequence). V shed 0 bases and J shed 6 bases, with 18 bases lying between them. The CDR3 DNA follows: TGTGCCAGCAGTTACTCCAGCCGGGACCCGCTGGGCGAGCAGTACTTC. Translating it yields CASSYSSRDPLGEQYF.

This sequence joins TRBV2 and TRBJ1-1, with a possible D match to TRBD1 (6 bases). The germline V and J ends were trimmed by 7 bases and 4 bases, with 13 bases remaining between them. The CDR3 runs to 13 residues. Germline CDR1 and CDR2: SNHLY and FYNNEI. CDR3 protein: CASKVPGVTEAFF. CDR3 DNA sequence: TGTGCCAGCAAGGTTCCAGGGGTCACTGAAGCTTTCTTT.

This clone was seen a few times. The V and J genes are TRBV4-3 and TRBJ2-1; possible D gene TRBD2, 6 bases. V gave up 0 bases and J gave up 3 bases, with 12 bases separating them. Germline V gene sequence: CDR1 LGHNA, CDR2 YSLEER. This CDR3 region has 16 residues. CDR3 region: CASSQDGAGYYNEQFF. The CDR3, as DNA: TGCGCCAGCAGCCAAGATGGAGCGGGTTACTACAATGAGCAGTTCTTC.